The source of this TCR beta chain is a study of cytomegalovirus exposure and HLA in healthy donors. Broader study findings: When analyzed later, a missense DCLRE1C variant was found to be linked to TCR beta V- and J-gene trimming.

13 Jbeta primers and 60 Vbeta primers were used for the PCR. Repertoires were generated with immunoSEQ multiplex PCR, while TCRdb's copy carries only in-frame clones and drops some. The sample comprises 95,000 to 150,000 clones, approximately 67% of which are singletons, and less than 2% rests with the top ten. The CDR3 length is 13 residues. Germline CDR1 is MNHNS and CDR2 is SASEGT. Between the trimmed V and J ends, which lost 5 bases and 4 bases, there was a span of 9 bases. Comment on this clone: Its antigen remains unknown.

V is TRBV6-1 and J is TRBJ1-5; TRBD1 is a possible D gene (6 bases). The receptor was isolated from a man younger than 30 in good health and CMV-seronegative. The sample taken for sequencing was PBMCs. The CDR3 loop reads CASSITGNQPQHF. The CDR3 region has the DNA TGTGCCAGCAGTATTACAGGGAATCAGCCCCAGCATTTT.